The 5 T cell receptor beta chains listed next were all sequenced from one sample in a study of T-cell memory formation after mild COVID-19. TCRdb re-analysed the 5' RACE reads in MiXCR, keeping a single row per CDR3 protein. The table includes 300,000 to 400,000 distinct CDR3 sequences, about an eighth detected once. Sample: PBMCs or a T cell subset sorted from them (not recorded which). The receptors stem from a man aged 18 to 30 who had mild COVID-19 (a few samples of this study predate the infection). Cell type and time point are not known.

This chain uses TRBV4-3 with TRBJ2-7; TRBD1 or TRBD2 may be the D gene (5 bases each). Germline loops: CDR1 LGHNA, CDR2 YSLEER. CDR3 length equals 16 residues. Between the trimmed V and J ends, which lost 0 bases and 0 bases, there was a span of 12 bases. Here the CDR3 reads CASSQDVGGFSYEQYF. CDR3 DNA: TGCGCCAGCAGCCAAGATGTTGGGGGTTTCTCCTACGAGCAGTACTTC.

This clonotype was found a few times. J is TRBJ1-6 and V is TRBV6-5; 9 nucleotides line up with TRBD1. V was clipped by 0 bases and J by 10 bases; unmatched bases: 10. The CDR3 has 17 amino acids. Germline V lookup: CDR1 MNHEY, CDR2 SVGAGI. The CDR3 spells CASSYSGTGQGHSPLHF. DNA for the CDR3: TGTGCCAGCAGTTACTCGGGAACGGGACAGGGCCACTCACCCCTCCACTTT.

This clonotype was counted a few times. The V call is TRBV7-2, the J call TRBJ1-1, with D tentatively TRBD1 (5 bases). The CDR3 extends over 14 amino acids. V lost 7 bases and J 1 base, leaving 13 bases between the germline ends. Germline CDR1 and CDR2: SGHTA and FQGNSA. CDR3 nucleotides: TGTGCCAGCATCAAACAGGCAGGGAACACTGAAGCTTTCTTT. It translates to CASIKQAGNTEAFF. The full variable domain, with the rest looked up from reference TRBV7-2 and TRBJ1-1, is GAGVSQSPSNKVTEKGKDVELRCDPISGHTALYWYRQSLGQGLEFLIYFQGNSAPDKSGLPSDRFSAERTGGSVSTLTIQRTQQEDSAVYLCASIKQAGNTEAFFGQGTRLTVV.

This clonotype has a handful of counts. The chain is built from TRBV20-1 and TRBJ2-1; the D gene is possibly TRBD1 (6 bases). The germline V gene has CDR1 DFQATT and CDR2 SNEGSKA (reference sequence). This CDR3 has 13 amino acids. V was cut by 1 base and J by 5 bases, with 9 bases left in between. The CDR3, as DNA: TGCAGTGCTAGAGGACAGGTCAACAATGAGCAGTTCTTC. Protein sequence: CSARGQVNNEQFF.

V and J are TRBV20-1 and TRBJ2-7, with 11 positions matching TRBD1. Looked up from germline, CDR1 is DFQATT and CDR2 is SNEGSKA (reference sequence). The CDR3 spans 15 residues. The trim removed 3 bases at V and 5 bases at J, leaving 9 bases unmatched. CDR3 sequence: CSARRQGQGDHEQYF. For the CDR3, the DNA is TGCAGTGCTAGGAGGCAGGGACAGGGGGACCACGAGCAGTACTTC.